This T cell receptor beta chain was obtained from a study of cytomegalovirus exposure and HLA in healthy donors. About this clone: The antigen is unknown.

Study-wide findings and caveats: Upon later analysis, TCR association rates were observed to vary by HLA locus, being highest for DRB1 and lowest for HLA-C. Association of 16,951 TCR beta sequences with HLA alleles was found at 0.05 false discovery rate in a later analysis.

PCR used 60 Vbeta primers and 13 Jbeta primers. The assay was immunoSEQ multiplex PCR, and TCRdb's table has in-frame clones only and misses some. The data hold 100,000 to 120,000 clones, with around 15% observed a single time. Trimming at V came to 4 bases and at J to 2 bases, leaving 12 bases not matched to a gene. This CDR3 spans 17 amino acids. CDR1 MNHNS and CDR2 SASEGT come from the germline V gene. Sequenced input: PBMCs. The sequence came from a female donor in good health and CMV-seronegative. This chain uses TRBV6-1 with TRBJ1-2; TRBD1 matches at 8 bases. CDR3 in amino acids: CASSGVGTGLLNYGYTF. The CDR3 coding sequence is TGTGCCAGCAGTGGGGTAGGGACAGGACTACTCAACTATGGCTACACCTTC.